This T cell receptor (beta chain) was identified in a study of T cell clonality in common variable immunodeficiency. Findings and limits, study-wide: Links between repertoire features and CVID complications were heterogeneity-limited. CVID subjects showed higher TCRbeta clonality than healthy controls.

There are a few counts of this clone. What it recognizes is unknown. The read halts 3 residues ahead of the CDR3 end, with the missing end drawn from the germline J gene. Sequencing was performed with immunoSEQ multiplex PCR; in TCRdb, only in-frame clones are kept and a portion is missing. The sample has tens of thousands of clones, none seen only once; the top ten hold over 9.5%. Germline CDR1 and CDR2: SEHNR and FQNEAQ (reference sequence). The CDR3 totals 14 residues. Trimming cost V 6 bases and J 7 bases; bases outside gene matches: 6. Both groups were predominantly of Caucasian heritage. The sequence came from a person aged 18 to 70 in good health. The chain joins TRBV7-9 to TRBJ2-1; 10 bases are shared with TRBD2. The sample consisted of peripheral blood mononuclear cells. This CDR3 reads CASSLSGGGNEQFF. CDR3 bases read: TGTGCCAGCAGTTTGAGCGGGGGGGGGAATGAG. Combining the CDR3 with reference TRBV7-9 and TRBJ2-1 gives the whole variable domain DTGVSQNPRHKITKRGQNVTFRCDPISEHNRLYWYRQTLGQGPEFLTYFQNEAQLEKSRLLSDRFSAERPKGSFSTLEIQRTEQGDSAMYLCASSLSGGGNEQFFGPGTRLTVL.